This is a list of T cell receptor beta chains from one sample in a study of identical twins. Via MiXCR, TCRdb re-called the 5' RACE reads, giving one row per CDR3 protein. The sample has under 350,000 distinct CDR3 sequences, 8.5% to 9.5% seen once; the top ten hold roughly 7%. These data were also reused for a study on yellow fever vaccine responses in identical twins.

Sequencing was performed on CD8+ T cells sorted from blood. The receptors were gathered from a woman aged 18-29 years in good health. The CDR3 runs from the conserved cysteine through the conserved F or W. D genes are given only for firm matches. Rows may omit the clone size; those that give it use once, few, many or a size class.

CDR3 protein	CDR3 DNA	D gene	V gene	clone size	J gene
CASSYSKREGRHEQFF	TGTGCCAGCAGTTACTCGAAGCGGGAGGGCCGCCATGAGCAGTTCTTC	TRBD2	TRBV6-2/TRBV6-3	many	TRBJ2-1
CASSRGTHYNEQFF	TGTGCCAGCAGTCGGGGGACTCACTACAATGAGCAGTTCTTC	NA	TRBV27	NA	TRBJ2-1
CASSLRDRSNQPQHF	TGTGCCAGCAGCTTACGGGACAGGAGTAATCAGCCCCAGCATTTT	TRBD1	TRBV13	NA	TRBJ1-5
CASSHLGTVDEQYF	TGCGCCAGCAGCCACCTAGGGACAGTGGACGAGCAGTACTTC	TRBD1	TRBV4-1	few	TRBJ2-7
CASSLIAGGPDTQYF	TGTGCCAGCAGCTTAATTGCGGGGGGACCAGATACGCAGTATTTT	TRBD2	TRBV7-3	few	TRBJ2-3
CASSQVGTSPSSEQFF	TGCGCCAGCAGCCAAGTCGGGACTAGCCCTTCGAGTGAGCAGTTCTTC	TRBD2	TRBV4-1	NA	TRBJ2-1
CASSSESGEQYF	TGCGCCAGCAGCTCCGAGTCGGGCGAGCAGTACTTC	NA	TRBV5-1	NA	TRBJ2-7
CASSYSREGGTYEQYF	TGTGCCAGCAGTTACTCGAGAGAGGGGGGGACCTACGAGCAGTACTTC	NA	TRBV6-2/TRBV6-3	few	TRBJ2-7
CASSFQPYEQYF	TGTGCCAGCAGCTTTCAGCCCTACGAGCAGTACTTC	NA	TRBV7-9	few	TRBJ2-7
CASSLSGDNPEAFF	TGTGCCAGCTCACTCTCCGGAGACAACCCTGAAGCTTTCTTT	NA	TRBV18	few	TRBJ1-1
CAISEFGSGPMNSYEQYF	TGTGCCATCAGTGAGTTTGGTAGCGGCCCGATGAACTCCTACGAGCAGTACTTC	NA	TRBV10-3	many	TRBJ2-7
CASSLVDGDTQYF	TGCGCCAGCAGCTTGGTGGACGGAGATACGCAGTATTTT	NA	TRBV5-1	many	TRBJ2-3
CASRPGTTNYEQYF	TGCGCCAGCAGACCCGGGACTACAAACTACGAGCAGTACTTC	TRBD2	TRBV10-2	many	TRBJ2-7
CASSWNNEQFF	TGTGCCAGCAGCTGGAACAATGAGCAGTTCTTC	NA	TRBV7-2	few	TRBJ2-1
CASSFHQTYEQYF	TGTGCCAGCAGCTTCCACCAAACCTACGAGCAGTACTTC	NA	TRBV7-2	NA	TRBJ2-7
CASSPDTEETQYF	TGTGCCAGCAGTCCGGACACAGAAGAGACCCAGTACTTC	NA	TRBV6-2/TRBV6-3	many	TRBJ2-5
CASRMTGLGANYGYTF	TGTGCCAGCAGAATGACAGGCTTAGGCGCTAACTATGGCTACACCTTC	NA	TRBV12-3/TRBV12-4	many	TRBJ1-2
CASSQETGPGANVLTF	TGTGCCAGCAGCCAAGAAACAGGGCCCGGGGCCAACGTCCTGACTTTC	NA	TRBV3-1	few	TRBJ2-6
CASSVETGKAYEQYF	TGTGCCAGCAGCGTAGAAACTGGGAAGGCCTACGAGCAGTACTTC	NA	TRBV9	NA	TRBJ2-7
CASSPANEKLFF	TGTGCCAGCAGCCCAGCGAATGAAAAACTGTTTTTT	NA	TRBV16	NA	TRBJ1-4
CASSRQTPGLAGPANTGELFF	TGTGCCAGCAGCCGACAGACCCCGGGACTAGCGGGTCCCGCGAACACCGGGGAGCTGTTTTTT	TRBD2	TRBV6-2/TRBV6-3	few	TRBJ2-2
CSAKGTETYEQYF	TGCAGTGCTAAGGGGACAGAGACCTACGAGCAGTACTTC	TRBD1	TRBV20-1	few	TRBJ2-7
CASSFRGRQETQYF	TGTGCCAGCAGTTTTAGAGGCAGACAAGAGACCCAGTACTTC	NA	TRBV27	many	TRBJ2-5
CATRGGGDEQYF	TGTGCCACCCGCGGAGGGGGCGACGAGCAGTACTTC	NA	TRBV24-1	NA	TRBJ2-7
CATSDLGQGATETQYF	TGTGCCACCAGTGACCTTGGACAGGGGGCGACGGAGACCCAGTACTTC	TRBD1	TRBV24-1	few	TRBJ2-5
CASSLWTGMPQYF	TGTGCCAGCAGTTTATGGACCGGGATGCCGCAGTATTTT	NA	TRBV27	many	TRBJ2-3
CSAQKRTGGVKQDNSPLHF	TGCAGTGCCCAAAAACGGACAGGGGGCGTGAAGCAGGATAATTCACCCCTCCACTTT	TRBD1	TRBV20-1	NA	TRBJ1-6
CASSQSTGGRPSVEQYF	TGTGCCAGCAGCCAATCGACAGGGGGCCGCCCAAGTGTCGAGCAGTACTTC	TRBD1	TRBV3-1	NA	TRBJ2-7
CASSFTEVDTQYF	TGTGCCAGCAGCTTCACAGAAGTAGATACGCAGTATTTT	NA	TRBV11-2	many	TRBJ2-3
CASSQVGAAAYGYTF	TGTGCCAGCAGCCAAGTGGGAGCGGCAGCCTATGGCTACACCTTC	NA	TRBV3-1	many	TRBJ1-2
CTISLAQGVAGDQETQYF	TGTACCATCAGTTTAGCCCAGGGGGTAGCGGGGGATCAAGAGACCCAGTACTTC	TRBD2	TRBV10-3	NA	TRBJ2-5
CASSPSGLAGADTQYF	TGTGCCAGCAGCCCCAGTGGGCTAGCGGGGGCAGATACGCAGTATTTT	TRBD2	TRBV6-2/TRBV6-3	many	TRBJ2-3
CASSHPILTEDGSTFGEQFF	TGTGCCAGCTCGCACCCGATACTAACAGAGGATGGCTCGACTTTTGGTGAGCAGTTCTTC	NA	TRBV7-8	many	TRBJ2-1
CASSSGTGDFF	TGTGCCAGCAGCTCCGGGACAGGGGATTTCTTT	TRBD1	TRBV5-6	NA	TRBJ1-1
CASSLTGLSNEKLFF	TGTGCCAGCAGCTTGACGGGACTTAGTAATGAAAAACTGTTTTTT	NA	TRBV7-9	NA	TRBJ1-4
CASSGRGARGEKLFF	TGCGCCAGCAGCGGGAGGGGAGCACGTGGTGAAAAACTGTTTTTT	NA	TRBV4-1	few	TRBJ1-4
CASSYGTFYEQYF	TGTGCCAGCAGCTATGGGACGTTCTACGAGCAGTACTTC	NA	TRBV6-5	NA	TRBJ2-7
CASEQRGSTDTQYF	TGTGCCAGCGAGCAGCGGGGTAGCACAGATACGCAGTATTTT	TRBD2	TRBV2	NA	TRBJ2-3
CSVAKWGNEQYF	TGCAGCGTTGCGAAGTGGGGAAACGAGCAGTACTTC	NA	TRBV29-1	NA	TRBJ2-7
CASSLETGWEQYF	TGTGCCAGCAGCTTGGAGACAGGGTGGGAGCAGTACTTC	TRBD1	TRBV5-5	medium-sized	TRBJ2-7
CASTLGGYTQETQYF	TGTGCCAGCACCTTGGGGGGGTACACCCAAGAGACCCAGTACTTC	TRBD2	TRBV4-2	NA	TRBJ2-5
CASSLAGALQETQYF	TGTGCCAGCAGTTTAGCGGGGGCCCTCCAAGAGACCCAGTACTTC	NA	TRBV12-3/TRBV12-4	few	TRBJ2-5
CASSFRVGADTQYF	TGTGCCAGCAGCTTCCGGGTAGGAGCAGATACGCAGTATTTT	NA	TRBV5-6	NA	TRBJ2-3
CSVVGGLQSAQTDTQYF	TGCAGCGTTGTTGGGGGATTGCAGTCAGCCCAAACAGATACGCAGTATTTT	NA	TRBV29-1	NA	TRBJ2-3
CASSLGAGAVYEQYF	TGTGCCAGCAGCTTGGGGGCGGGGGCGGTCTACGAGCAGTACTTC	NA	TRBV5-6	NA	TRBJ2-7
CASSESSDTTYYEQYF	TGTGCCAGCAGTGAATCTTCGGACACGACTTACTACGAGCAGTACTTC	NA	TRBV25-1	few	TRBJ2-7
CATRRTGELFF	TGTGCCACCAGGAGGACCGGGGAGCTGTTTTTT	NA	TRBV15	many	TRBJ2-2